The clone carrying this T cell receptor (beta chain) was seen only once. The sample comes from a study of T cell clones after liver transplantation. Background on the study: As an antigen-independent comparator, third-party-reactive TCRbeta sequences came from pre-transplant mixed lymphocyte reactions. Until 12-24 months post-transplant, subjects got standard immunosuppression and no induction. Tolerance: complete withdrawal held at least one year, liver enzymes staying within twice normal.

Sequencing used immunoSEQ multiplex PCR; TCRdb keeps in-frame clones, though not all of them. In the table there are around 120,000 clones, about nine tenths of which are singletons. V lost 1 base, J lost 0 bases, and 1 base stayed unmatched. The CDR3 is 15 residues long. The V gene's germline CDR1 is SGHVS and CDR2 FNYEAQ. CD3+CD4+ and CD3+CD8+ cells were FACS-sorted from thawed unstimulated PBMCs. The V and J genes are TRBV7-6 and TRBJ2-3; 7 positions agree with TRBD1. The sample consisted of CD4+ T cells from blood, taken 12 months after liver transplant. This TCR was recovered from a human patient who received a liver transplant. The T cells may come from the graft donor. CDR3 amino acids: CASSLGTGSTDTQYF. The CDR3 nucleotides read TGTGCCAGCAGCTTAGGGACAGGAAGCACAGATACGCAGTATTTT.